A single sample gave rise to the 8 T cell receptor beta chains below, sequenced in a study of Ad26.COV2.S vaccination and SARS-CoV-2 variants. Indicated treatment: about 20 received Ad26.COV2.S at low or high dose, single or two shots; five or six received placebo; per-sample allocation not given. Repertoires come from day 63 after the first vaccine or placebo injection. Only in-frame clones appear in the TCRdb table, and some are missing; sequencing was by immunoSEQ multiplex PCR. The table lists over 250,000 clones, about 89% of them singletons. Sequencing used peripheral blood, obtained in a trial of Ad26.COV2.S vaccine versus placebo. These receptor sequences come from a person aged 18-65 years who received the Ad26.COV2.S COVID-19 vaccine or a placebo.

The genes are TRBV11-2 and TRBJ2-3; D tentatively reads TRBD1 or TRBD2 (7 bases each). Deletions cut 5 bases from V and 2 bases from J, with 14 bases between. Germline-derived CDR1 and CDR2 are SGHAT and FQNNGV. The CDR3 covers 15 residues. CDR3 nucleotide sequence: TGTGCCAGCAGCCCCAGGGGGGGGGCCACAGATACGCAGTATTTT. It translates to CASSPRGGATDTQYF.

In the case of this clone: This sample includes further DNA sequences coding for the same CDR3. The genes are TRBV12-3 or TRBV12-4 and TRBJ1-2; the D is unclear. This CDR3 is built from 11 residues. The V end was cut by 4 bases, the J end by 7 bases, with 7 bases between. CDR3 DNA: TGTGCCAGCAGTTCAGGCGGTGGCTACACCTTC. Amino acids: CASSSGGGYTF.

V gene TRBV4-1 combines with J gene TRBJ2-3, with D perhaps TRBD2 (6 bases). Germline V CDR1 and CDR2: MGHRA, YSYEKL. The CDR3 loop spans 15 amino acids. Trimming cost V 3 bases and J 8 bases, with 18 bases left between them. CDR3 amino acids: CASSQAMGGTGTQYF. CDR3 sequence (DNA): TGCGCCAGCAGCCAGGCTATGGGAGGCACGGGTACGCAGTATTTT.

The V gene is TRBV14, the J gene TRBJ2-2; D uncertain. V shed 4 bases and J shed 2 bases, with 2 bases lying between them. CDR1 and CDR2 (germline): SGHDN, FVKESK. CDR3 length: 12 amino acids. The CDR3 sequence: CASSPNTGELFF. DNA of the CDR3: TGTGCCAGCAGCCCCAACACCGGGGAGCTGTTTTTT.

This sequence joins TRBV7-8 and TRBJ2-1, with TRBD2 matching over 7 bases. This CDR3 region has 16 residues. V shed 5 bases and J 3 bases; nucleotides not matched to a gene: 10. CDR1 and CDR2 from the germline V gene are SGHVS and FQNEAQ. In DNA form, the CDR3 reads TGTGCCAGCAGCCCCGCCGGGACTAACGACTACAATGAGCAGTTCTTC. Amino acid sequence: CASSPAGTNDYNEQFF.

The V call is TRBV6-5, the J call TRBJ2-2; no firm D call. Germline CDR1 MNHEY, CDR2 SVGAGI. The length of the CDR3 is 13 residues. The ends were cut back, 8 bases at V and 4 bases at J, with 11 bases in the middle. The CDR3 nucleotides are TGTGCCAGCCGGACGGTCATCACCGGGGAGCTGTTTTTT. Translated, it gives CASRTVITGELFF.

The genes are TRBV5-1 and TRBJ2-7; 9 bases agree with TRBD1. The CDR3 is 15 amino acids. J lost 2 bases, V lost 3 bases, and 6 bases had no gene match. CDR1 and CDR2 (germline): SGHRS, YFSETQ. The CDR3 loop reads CASSSAGTGPYEQYF. The CDR3 nucleotides read TGCGCCAGCAGCTCCGCTGGGACAGGGCCCTACGAGCAGTACTTC.

This sequence joins TRBV14 and TRBJ1-3; D unresolved. This CDR3 has 12 residues. V dropped 6 bases and J dropped 14 bases, with 17 bases sitting between them. From germline, CDR1 is SGHDN and CDR2 FVKESK. CDR3 sequence: CASSPRTVPLYF. In DNA form, the CDR3 reads TGTGCCAGCAGTCCCAGGACGGTCCCCTTATATTTT.